These T cell receptor beta chains were read from a single sample in a study of lymphopenia after photon versus proton radiotherapy. Clones were read by immunoSEQ multiplex PCR, and TCRdb kept only the in-frame ones, dropping some. The sample lists about 45,000 clones, 85% seen once, with approximately 2% in the top ten. Sequencing used peripheral blood, obtained from a patient treated with photon-based radiotherapy. The receptors shown here come from a man aged 35-49 years with gastric cancer. The CDR3 runs from the conserved cysteine through the conserved F or W. D genes are given only for firm matches. Clone size is stated in some rows and not others, as once, few, many or a class when expanded.

j_call v_call clone_size d_call cdr3_nt cdr3_aa
TRBJ2-1 TRBV27 NA NA TGTGCCAGCAGTGTGCACAATGAGCAGTTCTTC CASSVHNEQFF
TRBJ2-7 TRBV5-6 NA NA TGTGCCAGCAGCTTAATTGGCCGGGACGAGCAGTACTTC CASSLIGRDEQYF
TRBJ2-3 TRBV7-2 once TRBD2 TGTGCCAGCAGCTTCGGGGCTAGCGGGGCAAATACGCAGTATTTT CASSFGASGANTQYF
TRBJ1-2 TRBV30 NA NA TGTGCCTGGAGTGTCTCTTCCGGGACGGATAAATATGGCTACACCTTC CAWSVSSGTDKYGYTF
TRBJ2-1 TRBV7-9 NA TRBD2 TGTGCCAGCAGCACTAGCGGGGGGGCTATAAATGAGCAGTTCTTC CASSTSGGAINEQFF
TRBJ1-4 TRBV9 once NA TGTGCCAGCAGCGCGATTGCCACCGCAACTAATGAAAAACTGTTTTTT CASSAIATATNEKLFF
TRBJ2-1 TRBV5-1 NA TRBD1 TGCGCCAGCAGCTTGACGGGACAGGGGTCGGGTGAGCAGTTCTTC CASSLTGQGSGEQFF
TRBJ2-7 TRBV6-5 NA TRBD2 TGTGCCAGCAGTTACTGGCGGGGGATCTCCTACGAGCAGTACTTC CASSYWRGISYEQYF
TRBJ1-1 TRBV5-1 NA NA TGCGCCAGCATTGAGGGGTCAAGCAACACTGAAGCTTTCTTT CASIEGSSNTEAFF
TRBJ2-7 TRBV9 NA TRBD2 TGTGCCAGCAGCGTAGGGTGGGCTAGCGGGGGATACGAGCAGTACTTC CASSVGWASGGYEQYF
TRBJ2-7 TRBV15 NA NA TGTGCCACCAGCTCGAACACTGGTTACGAGCAGTACTTC CATSSNTGYEQYF
TRBJ1-4 TRBV30 few NA TGTGCCTGGAGTGTAAGGGGGTGGGAAAAACTGTTTTTT CAWSVRGWEKLFF
TRBJ2-6 TRBV25-1 NA NA TGTGCCAGCAGTGACGGCAGGGGCCTCTCTGGGGCCAACGTCCTGACTTTC CASSDGRGLSGANVLTF
TRBJ2-3 TRBV4-2 few TRBD2 TGTGCCAGCCATGGCGGGGGGGCTAGCACAGATACGCAGTATTTT CASHGGGASTDTQYF
TRBJ1-1 TRBV11-1 NA NA TGTGCCAGCAGCTTGACAGATATGAACACTGAAGCTTTCTTT CASSLTDMNTEAFF
TRBJ1-6 TRBV6-1 NA NA TGTGCCAGCAGCCCGGACAGAACTTATAATTCACCCCTCCACTTT CASSPDRTYNSPLHF
TRBJ1-1 TRBV5-1 NA NA TGCGCCAGCAGCTTGGGTGGGGATTCCGGCGCTGAAGCTTTCTTT CASSLGGDSGAEAFF
TRBJ2-5 TRBV7-2 NA NA TGTGCCAGCAGCTTAGCGGGGGGGCCGGAGACCCAGTACTTC CASSLAGGPETQYF
TRBJ1-6 TRBV28 few TRBD1 TGTGCCAGCAGTTTAGGCGGGACAGGGAATTCACCCCTCCACTTT CASSLGGTGNSPLHF
TRBJ1-4 TRBV29-1 NA NA TGCAGCGTAGACAAACTAGGGGGTTTGGGTACTAATGAAAAACTGTTTTTT CSVDKLGGLGTNEKLFF
TRBJ1-6 TRBV9 NA TRBD1 TGTGCCAGCAGCGTAAATCCAGGGGGGGATTCACCCCTCCACTTT CASSVNPGGDSPLHF
TRBJ1-2 TRBV7-2 NA TRBD1 TGTGCCAGCAGCCGCCGGGACAGCTATGGCTACACCTTC CASSRRDSYGYTF
TRBJ2-4 TRBV5-6 NA NA TGTGCCAGCAGCGACCTCAGAGCGGTCGCCAAAAACATTCAGTACTTC CASSDLRAVAKNIQYF
TRBJ2-2 TRBV7-8 NA NA TGTGCCAGCAGCTTATTGCCTAGCGATTCGAACACCGGGGAGCTGTTTTTT CASSLLPSDSNTGELFF
TRBJ2-3 TRBV7-2 NA NA TGTGCCAGCAGCTTGAGGTCCTCCACAGATACGCAGTATTTT CASSLRSSTDTQYF
TRBJ1-2 TRBV27 once TRBD1 TGTGCCAGCAGACCCGTACAGGGGGCGGGCTATGGCTACACCTTC CASRPVQGAGYGYTF
TRBJ2-3 TRBV5-1 NA NA TGCGCCAGCGGGGGCGCGGTGTCGGATACGCAGTATTTT CASGGAVSDTQYF
TRBJ1-6 TRBV5-1 NA NA TGCGCCAGCAGCTCATGGCCCACCAGACAGGCTTCAAATTCACCCCTCCACTTT CASSSWPTRQASNSPLHF
TRBJ1-5 TRBV6-1 NA NA TGTGCCAGCGACACAGGCTCAGGGCCCCAGCATTTT CASDTGSGPQHF
TRBJ1-1 TRBV5-4 NA NA TGTGCCAGCAGGCGGACCCAGAACACTGAAGCTTTCTTT CASRRTQNTEAFF
TRBJ2-5 TRBV19 few NA TGTGCCAGTAGTACCCCGGGACATCTGAAGCAAGAGACCCAGTACTTC CASSTPGHLKQETQYF
TRBJ2-7 TRBV2 NA NA TGTGCCAGCACTCCCCGGTCGGGGGGCGACGAGCAGTACTTC CASTPRSGGDEQYF
TRBJ2-5 TRBV7-9 NA TRBD2 TGTGCCAGCAGCTTAGCCGGGGGGAGGCAAGAGACCCAGTACTTC CASSLAGGRQETQYF
TRBJ2-7 TRBV30 NA NA TGTGCCTGGAGTGTATACCAGTCCTACGAGCAGTACTTC CAWSVYQSYEQYF
TRBJ1-1 TRBV2 NA NA TGTGCCAGCTCCCGGGTAGAGAACACTGAAGCTTTCTTT CASSRVENTEAFF
TRBJ1-1 TRBV30 NA TRBD1 TGTGCCTGGAGTGATGCGGGGACAGTAATGAACACTGAAGCTTTCTTT CAWSDAGTVMNTEAFF
TRBJ2-7 TRBV5-1 NA NA TGCGCCAGCAGCCTGACACCCTCAAACTACTCCTACGAGCAGTACTTC CASSLTPSNYSYEQYF
TRBJ2-1 TRBV27 NA TRBD2 TGTGCCAGCAGTTTAAGCGGGGGGGCCGGCGGAGAGCAGTTCTTC CASSLSGGAGGEQFF
TRBJ1-1 TRBV7-6 NA TRBD1 TGTGCCAGCAGCCGTCGGCAGGGGGCCATAAGACGGAACACTGAAGCTTTCTTT CASSRRQGAIRRNTEAFF
TRBJ1-6 TRBV2 NA NA TGTGCCAGCGGGTTGGCGGATTCACCCCTCCACTTT CASGLADSPLHF
TRBJ1-6 TRBV4-1 once NA TGCGCCAGCAGCCGCACAGGGACATTGGGTTCACCCCTCCACTTT CASSRTGTLGSPLHF
TRBJ1-5 TRBV18 NA NA TGTGCCAGCTCACAGGCGGGGTATCAGCCCCAGCATTTT CASSQAGYQPQHF
TRBJ1-1 TRBV19 NA TRBD1 TGTGCCAGTAGTCCAGGGACAGGGAACACTGAAGCTTTCTTT CASSPGTGNTEAFF
TRBJ2-7 TRBV27 NA NA TGTGCCAGCAGCCCGCCGGGACGATTTTACGAGCAGTACTTC CASSPPGRFYEQYF
TRBJ1-4 TRBV6-5 NA NA TGTGCCAGCAGCAGGGTTAATGAAAAACTGTTTTTT CASSRVNEKLFF
TRBJ1-2 TRBV7-2 once TRBD1 TGTGCCAGCAGCCCTAGGTCGGGGACAGGGGTCTATGGCTACACCTTC CASSPRSGTGVYGYTF
TRBJ2-2 TRBV4-1 NA NA TGCGCCAGCAGGGGCAAAGTGAACACCGGGGAGCTGTTTTTT CASRGKVNTGELFF
TRBJ2-7 TRBV7-9 once TRBD1 TGTGCCAGCAGCGATGGGACAGGGTACTACGAGCAGTACTTC CASSDGTGYYEQYF